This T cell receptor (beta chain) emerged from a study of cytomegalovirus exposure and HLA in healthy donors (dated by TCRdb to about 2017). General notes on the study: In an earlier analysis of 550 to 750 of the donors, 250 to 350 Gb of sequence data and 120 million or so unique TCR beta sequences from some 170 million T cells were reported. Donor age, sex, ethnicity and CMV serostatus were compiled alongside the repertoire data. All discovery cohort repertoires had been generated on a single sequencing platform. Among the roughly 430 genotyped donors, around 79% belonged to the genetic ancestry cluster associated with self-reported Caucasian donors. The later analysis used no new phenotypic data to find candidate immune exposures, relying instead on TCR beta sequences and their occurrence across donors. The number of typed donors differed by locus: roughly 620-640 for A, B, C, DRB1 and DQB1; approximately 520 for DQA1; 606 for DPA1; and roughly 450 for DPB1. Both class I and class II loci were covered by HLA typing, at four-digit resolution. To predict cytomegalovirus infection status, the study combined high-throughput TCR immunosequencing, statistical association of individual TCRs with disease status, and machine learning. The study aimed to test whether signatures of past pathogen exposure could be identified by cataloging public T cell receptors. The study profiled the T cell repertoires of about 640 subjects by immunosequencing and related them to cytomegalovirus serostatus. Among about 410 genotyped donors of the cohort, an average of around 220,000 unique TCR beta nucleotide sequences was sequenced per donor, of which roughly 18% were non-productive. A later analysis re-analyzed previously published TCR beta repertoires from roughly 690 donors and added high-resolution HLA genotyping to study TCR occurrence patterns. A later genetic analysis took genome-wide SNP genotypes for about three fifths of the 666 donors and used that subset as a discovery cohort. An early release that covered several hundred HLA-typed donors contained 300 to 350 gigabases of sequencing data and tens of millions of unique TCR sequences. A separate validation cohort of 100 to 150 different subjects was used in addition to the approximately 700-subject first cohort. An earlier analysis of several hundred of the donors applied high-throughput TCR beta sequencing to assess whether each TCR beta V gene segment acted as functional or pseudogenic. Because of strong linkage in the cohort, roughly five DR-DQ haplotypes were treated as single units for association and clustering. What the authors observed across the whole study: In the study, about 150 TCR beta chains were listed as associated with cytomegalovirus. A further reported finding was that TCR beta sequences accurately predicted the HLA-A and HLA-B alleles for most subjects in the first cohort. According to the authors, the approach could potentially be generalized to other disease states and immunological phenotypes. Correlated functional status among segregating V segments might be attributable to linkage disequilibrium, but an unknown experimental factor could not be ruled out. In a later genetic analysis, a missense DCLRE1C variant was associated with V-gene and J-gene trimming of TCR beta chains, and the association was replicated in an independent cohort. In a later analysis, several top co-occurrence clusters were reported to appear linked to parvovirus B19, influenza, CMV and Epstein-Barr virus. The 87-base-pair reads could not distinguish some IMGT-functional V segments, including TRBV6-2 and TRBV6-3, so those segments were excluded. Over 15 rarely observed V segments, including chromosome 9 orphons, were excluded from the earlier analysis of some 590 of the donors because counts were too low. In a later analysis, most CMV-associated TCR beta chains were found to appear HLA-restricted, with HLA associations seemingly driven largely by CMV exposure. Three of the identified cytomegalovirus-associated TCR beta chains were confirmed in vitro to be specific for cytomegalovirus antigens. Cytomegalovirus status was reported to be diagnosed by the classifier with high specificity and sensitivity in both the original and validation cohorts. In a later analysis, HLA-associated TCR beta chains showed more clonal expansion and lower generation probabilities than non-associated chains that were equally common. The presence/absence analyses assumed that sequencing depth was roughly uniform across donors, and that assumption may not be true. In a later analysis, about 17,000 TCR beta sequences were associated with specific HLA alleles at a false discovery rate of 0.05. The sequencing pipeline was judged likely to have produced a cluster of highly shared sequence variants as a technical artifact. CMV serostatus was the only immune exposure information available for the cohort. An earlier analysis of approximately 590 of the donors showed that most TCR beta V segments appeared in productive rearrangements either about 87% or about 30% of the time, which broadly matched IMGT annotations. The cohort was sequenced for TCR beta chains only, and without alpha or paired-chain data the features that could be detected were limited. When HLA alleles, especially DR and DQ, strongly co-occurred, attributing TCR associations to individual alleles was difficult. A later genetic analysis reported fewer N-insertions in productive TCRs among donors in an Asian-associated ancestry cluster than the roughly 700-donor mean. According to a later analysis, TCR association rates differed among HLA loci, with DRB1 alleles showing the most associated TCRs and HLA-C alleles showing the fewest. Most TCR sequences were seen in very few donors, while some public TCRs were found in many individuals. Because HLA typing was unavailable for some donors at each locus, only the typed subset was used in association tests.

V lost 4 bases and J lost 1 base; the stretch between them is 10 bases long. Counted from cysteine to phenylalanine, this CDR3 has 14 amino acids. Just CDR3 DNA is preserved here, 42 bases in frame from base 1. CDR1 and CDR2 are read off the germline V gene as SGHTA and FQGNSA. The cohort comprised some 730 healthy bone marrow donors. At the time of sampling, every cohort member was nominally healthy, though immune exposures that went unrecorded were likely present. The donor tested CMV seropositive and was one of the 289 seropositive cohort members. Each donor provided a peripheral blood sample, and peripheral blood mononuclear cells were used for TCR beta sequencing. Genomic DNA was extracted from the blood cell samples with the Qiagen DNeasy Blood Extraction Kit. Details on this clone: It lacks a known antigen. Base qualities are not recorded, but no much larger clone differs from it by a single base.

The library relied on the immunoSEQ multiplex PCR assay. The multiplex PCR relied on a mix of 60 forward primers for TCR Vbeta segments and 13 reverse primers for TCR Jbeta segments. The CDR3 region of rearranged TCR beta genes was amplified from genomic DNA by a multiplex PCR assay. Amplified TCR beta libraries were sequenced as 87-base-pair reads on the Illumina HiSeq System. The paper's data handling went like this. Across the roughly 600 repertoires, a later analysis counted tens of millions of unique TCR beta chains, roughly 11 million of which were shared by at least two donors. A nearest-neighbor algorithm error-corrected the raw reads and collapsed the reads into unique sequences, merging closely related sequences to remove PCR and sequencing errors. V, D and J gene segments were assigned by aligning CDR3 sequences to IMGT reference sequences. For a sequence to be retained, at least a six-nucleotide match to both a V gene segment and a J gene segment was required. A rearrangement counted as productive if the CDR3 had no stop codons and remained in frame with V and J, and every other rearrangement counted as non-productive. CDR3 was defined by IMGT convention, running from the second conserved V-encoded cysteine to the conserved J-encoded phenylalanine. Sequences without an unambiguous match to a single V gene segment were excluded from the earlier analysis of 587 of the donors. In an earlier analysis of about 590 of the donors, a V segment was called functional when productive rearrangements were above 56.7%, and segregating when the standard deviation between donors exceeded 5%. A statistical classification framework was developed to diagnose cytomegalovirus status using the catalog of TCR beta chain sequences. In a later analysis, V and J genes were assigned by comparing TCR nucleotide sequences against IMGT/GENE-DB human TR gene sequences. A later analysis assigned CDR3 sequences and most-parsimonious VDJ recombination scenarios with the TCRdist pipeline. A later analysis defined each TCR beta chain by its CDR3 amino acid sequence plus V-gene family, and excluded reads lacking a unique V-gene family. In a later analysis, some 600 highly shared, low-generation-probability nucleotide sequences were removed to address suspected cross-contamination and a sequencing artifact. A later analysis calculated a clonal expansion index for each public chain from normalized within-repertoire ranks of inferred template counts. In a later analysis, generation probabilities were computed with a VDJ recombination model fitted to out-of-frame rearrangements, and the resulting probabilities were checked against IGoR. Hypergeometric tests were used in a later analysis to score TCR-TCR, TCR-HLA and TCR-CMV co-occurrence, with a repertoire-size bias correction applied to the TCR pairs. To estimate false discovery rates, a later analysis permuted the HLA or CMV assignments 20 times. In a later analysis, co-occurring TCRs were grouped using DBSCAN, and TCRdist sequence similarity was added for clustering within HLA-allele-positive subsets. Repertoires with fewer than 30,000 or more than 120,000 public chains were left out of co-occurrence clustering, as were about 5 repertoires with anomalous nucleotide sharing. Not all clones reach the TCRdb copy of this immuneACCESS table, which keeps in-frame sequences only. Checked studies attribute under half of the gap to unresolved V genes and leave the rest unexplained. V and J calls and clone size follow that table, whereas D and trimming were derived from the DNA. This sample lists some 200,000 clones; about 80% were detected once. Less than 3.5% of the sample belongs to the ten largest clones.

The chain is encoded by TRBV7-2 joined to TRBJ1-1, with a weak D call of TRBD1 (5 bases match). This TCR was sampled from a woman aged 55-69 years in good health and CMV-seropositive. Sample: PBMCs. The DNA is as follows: TGTGCCAGCAGCTCGGGGGTCGAGAACACTGAAGCTTTCTTT. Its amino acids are CASSSGVENTEAFF.